A single sample gave rise to the 20 T cell receptor beta chains below, sequenced in a study of cytomegalovirus exposure and HLA in healthy donors listed by TCRdb under 2017. Receptor amplification or capture employed the immunoSEQ multiplex PCR assay. A mixture of 60 forward primers for TCR Vbeta segments and 13 reverse primers for TCR Jbeta segments was used in the multiplex PCR. TCRdb carries this immuneACCESS record with in-frame sequences only. Its versions omit some clonotypes, under half of them owing to an unresolved V gene in the studies checked, with the rest unexplained. This sample has 150,000 to 200,000 clones in its table, and 80% to 85% of those were observed once. The top ten constitute about 1% of the sample. Sample: PBMCs. These receptor sequences come from a woman aged 40 to 50 in good health and CMV-seronegative.

This chain links TRBV30 with TRBJ2-7; D uncertain. Germline CDR1 reads GTSNPN; CDR2 reads SVGIG (reference sequence). Trimming shortened V by 3 bases and J by 10 bases, and 16 bases separated the two germline ends. This CDR3 comprises 12 residues. CDR3 sequence reads: CAWRGASPPQYF. The CDR3 DNA is TGTGCCTGGAGGGGCGCGAGTCCCCCACAGTACTTC.

This clone was observed a single time. Other DNA sequences in this specimen translate into the identical CDR3. V is TRBV30 and J is TRBJ1-1; 9 bases line up with TRBD1. CDR3 size: 13 residues. Germline-derived CDR1 and CDR2 are GTSNPN and SVGIG (reference sequence). The V segment lost 3 bases and the J segment 2 bases; nucleotides outside the gene matches: 1. CDR3 sequence: CAWRGQGNTEAFF. CDR3 bases: TGTGCCTGGAGGGGACAGGGAAACACTGAAGCTTTCTTT.

The rearrangement joins TRBV5-1 to TRBJ2-5, with 8 bases matching TRBD2. The V gene end was trimmed by 4 bases and the J gene end by 5 bases; junction bases not matched to a gene: 7. Germline CDR1 reads SGHRS; CDR2 reads YFSETQ. This CDR3 has 14 amino acids. CDR3 nucleotide sequence: TGCGCCAGCAGCGCCGGGACTAGGGTTGAGACCCAGTACTTC. Its protein is CASSAGTRVETQYF. Filled out from reference TRBV5-1 and TRBJ2-5, the complete variable domain reads KAGVTQTPRYLIKTRGQQVTLSCSPISGHRSVSWYQQTPGQGLQFLFEYFSETQRNKGNFPGRFSGRQFSNSRSEMNVSTLELGDSALYLCASSAGTRVETQYFGPGTRLLVL.

This clone was observed once. The V call is TRBV11-3, the J call TRBJ2-2, with 9 bases identical to TRBD2. This CDR3 is 17 amino acids long. Germline values: CDR1 SGHNT, CDR2 YENEEA. V lost 1 base to trimming and J lost 3 bases; unmatched junction nucleotides: 6. CDR3 nucleotides: TGTGCCAGCAGCTTAGGCATAGCGGGAGTTGACACCGGGGAGCTGTTTTTT. It yields the protein CASSLGIAGVDTGELFF.

This clone appeared a few times. The V call is TRBV7-8, the J call TRBJ2-2, with D unclear. Trimming removed 5 bases at V and 6 bases at J, with 7 bases between. CDR1 SGHVS and CDR2 FQNEAQ come from the germline V gene. The length of the CDR3 is 12 residues. The CDR3 loop reads CASSLSAGELFF. The CDR3, as DNA: TGTGCCAGCAGCCTTTCCGCCGGGGAGCTGTTTTTT.

This sequence joins TRBV6-5 and TRBJ2-7; TRBD2 matches at 13 bases. The CDR3 spans 13 residues. V shed 6 bases and J 5 bases; nucleotides not matched to a gene: 1. Germline assignment: CDR1 MNHEY and CDR2 SVGAGI. CDR3 in amino acids: CASRGLAGDEQYF. In nucleotides, the CDR3 is TGTGCCAGCAGAGGACTAGCGGGAGACGAGCAGTACTTC.

The chain links TRBV27 to TRBJ2-4; 9 nucleotides align to TRBD1. Trimming took 11 bases from V and 7 from J; bases not matched to a gene: 33. This CDR3 comprises 21 residues. CDR1 is MNHEY, CDR2 SMNVEV, per germline (reference sequence). CDR3: CAPPRPHRDRELPTYPNIQYF. CDR3 in DNA: TGTGCCCCTCCCCGACCCCACCGGGACAGGGAGCTCCCAACCTATCCTAACATTCAGTACTTC.

The table lists this clone with a few counts. This chain links TRBV29-1 with TRBJ2-7; 8 bases align to TRBD1. V lost 4 bases and J lost 3; bases outside the gene matches: 8. The CDR3 contains 14 residues. CDR1 and CDR2 from the germline V gene are SQVTM and ANQGSEA. DNA of the CDR3: TGCAGCGTTGTCCAGACAGGGGCGATCTACGAGCAGTACTTC. Protein product: CSVVQTGAIYEQYF.

V is TRBV4-3 and J is TRBJ1-5, with 8 bases identical to TRBD1. This CDR3 comprises 15 residues. V trimming: 2 bases; J trimming: 6 bases; junction bases outside the gene matches: 6. Per the germline V gene, CDR1 is LGHNA and CDR2 is YSLEER. This CDR3 reads CASSQWTGSRQPQHF. The DNA of the CDR3 is TGCGCCAGCAGCCAATGGACAGGGTCTCGTCAGCCCCAGCATTTT.

This clone showed up just a few times. V usage is TRBV11-3 and J usage is TRBJ2-1, with D unclear. The CDR3 spans 11 residues. The V gene's germline CDR1 is SGHNT and CDR2 YENEEA. V shed 2 bases and J shed 8 bases, with 4 bases lying between them. The CDR3 loop is CASSLLDEQFF. CDR3 coding DNA: TGTGCCAGCAGCTTACTCGATGAGCAGTTCTTC.

The chain couples TRBV2 to TRBJ1-5, with 7 bases aligning to TRBD1. J lost 3 bases, V lost 5 bases, and 7 bases had no gene match. Germline-derived CDR1 and CDR2 are SNHLY and FYNNEI. The CDR3 extends over 15 amino acids. CDR3 nucleotides: TGTGCCAGCAGTTACGGACAGGCCTACAATCAGCCCCAGCATTTT. This translates into CASSYGQAYNQPQHF.

The chain links TRBV7-9 to TRBJ2-1; D uncertain. With 7 bases removed from V and 5 bases from J, the gap between germline ends came to 21 bases. The CDR3 is 16 amino acids. Germline CDR1 is SEHNR and CDR2 is FQNEAQ (reference sequence). CDR3 protein: CASKPGLGRINNEQFF. In DNA, the CDR3 is TGTGCCAGCAAACCCGGGTTAGGAAGGATTAACAATGAGCAGTTCTTC.

The gene calls are TRBV5-1 and TRBJ2-7, with TRBD2 as a possible D gene (6 bases). The CDR3 is 14 residues long. The germline V and J ends were trimmed by 4 bases and 6 bases, with 17 bases remaining between them. Germline V gene sequence: CDR1 SGHRS, CDR2 YFSETQ. This CDR3 reads CASSLAMAGPEQYF. CDR3 DNA: TGCGCCAGCAGCCTAGCGATGGCGGGCCCCGAGCAGTACTTC.

This clone was found a few times. This chain connects TRBV5-1 to TRBJ2-7; possible D gene TRBD2, 5 bases. The CDR3 is 13 residues long. V gave up 2 bases and J gave up 3 bases, with 9 bases separating them. In germline, CDR1 is SGHRS, CDR2 YFSETQ. The CDR3 DNA reads TGCGCCAGCAGCTTCAGCGGAAACTACGAGCAGTACTTC. Encoded protein: CASSFSGNYEQYF. Full variable domain (remainder filled in from reference TRBV5-1 and TRBJ2-7): KAGVTQTPRYLIKTRGQQVTLSCSPISGHRSVSWYQQTPGQGLQFLFEYFSETQRNKGNFPGRFSGRQFSNSRSEMNVSTLELGDSALYLCASSFSGNYEQYFGPGTRLTVT.

V usage is TRBV19 and J usage is TRBJ1-2; D remains unclear. The germline V and J ends were trimmed by 4 bases and 2 bases, with 11 bases remaining between them. Germline CDR1 and CDR2: LNHDA and SQIVND (reference sequence). This CDR3 has 14 amino acids. Written as DNA, the CDR3 is TGTGCCAGTAGTAGTTTCGGAGTGAACTATGGCTACACCTTC. Its translation: CASSSFGVNYGYTF.

V usage is TRBV7-2 and J usage is TRBJ2-2; weak D call: TRBD1 (5 bases). Trimming left V 7 bases short and J 0 bases short, with 12 bases between. The length of the CDR3 is 15 residues. Per the germline V gene, CDR1 is SGHTA and CDR2 is FQGNSA. CDR3 nucleotide sequence: TGTGCCAGCACCAGGGCCTCGTCGAACACCGGGGAGCTGTTTTTT. Its translation: CASTRASSNTGELFF.

The V call is TRBV5-8, the J call TRBJ2-7, with D maybe TRBD2 (6 bases). The CDR3 totals 15 residues. CDR1 and CDR2 from the germline V gene are SGHTS and YDEGEE. The V and J ends lost 0 bases and 0 bases respectively, with 10 bases between them. CDR3: CASSLGSSVSYEQYF. The CDR3 DNA is TGTGCCAGCAGCTTGGGATCTAGCGTCTCCTACGAGCAGTACTTC.

The V gene is TRBV5-6, the J gene TRBJ1-5; D is unresolved. The CDR3 spans 12 residues. Trimming left V 0 bases short and J 7 bases short, with 5 bases between. In germline, CDR1 is SGHDT, CDR2 YYEEEE. CDR3 nucleotides: TGTGCCAGCAGCTTGGTGGGCCAGCCCCAGCATTTT. It yields the protein CASSLVGQPQHF. The full variable domain, its missing parts supplied by reference TRBV5-6 and TRBJ1-5, is DAGVTQSPTHLIKTRGQQVTLRCSPKSGHDTVSWYQQALGQGPQFIFQYYEEEERQRGNFPDRFSGHQFPNYSSELNVNALLLGDSALYLCASSLVGQPQHFGDGTRLSIL.

This CDR3 is CASSLEAWKTGVGYTF. CDR3 nucleotide sequence: TGTGCCAGCAGCTTAGAGGCTTGGAAGACGGGGGTAGGCTACACCTTC. The chain carries TRBV7-2 and TRBJ1-2; D might be TRBD1 (5 bases). CDR3 length equals 16 residues. Germline loops: CDR1 SGHTA, CDR2 FQGNSA. V was shortened by 1 base and J by 8 bases, with 20 bases between the two germline ends.

The rearrangement joins TRBV7-2 to TRBJ2-7; possible D gene TRBD1, 5 bases. Deletions cut 4 bases from V and 1 base from J, with 14 bases between. Germline CDR1 reads SGHTA; CDR2 reads FQGNSA. There are 15 residues in the CDR3. CDR3: CASSSWGAQSYEQYF. The CDR3 DNA is TGTGCCAGCAGCTCGTGGGGCGCCCAATCCTACGAGCAGTACTTC.